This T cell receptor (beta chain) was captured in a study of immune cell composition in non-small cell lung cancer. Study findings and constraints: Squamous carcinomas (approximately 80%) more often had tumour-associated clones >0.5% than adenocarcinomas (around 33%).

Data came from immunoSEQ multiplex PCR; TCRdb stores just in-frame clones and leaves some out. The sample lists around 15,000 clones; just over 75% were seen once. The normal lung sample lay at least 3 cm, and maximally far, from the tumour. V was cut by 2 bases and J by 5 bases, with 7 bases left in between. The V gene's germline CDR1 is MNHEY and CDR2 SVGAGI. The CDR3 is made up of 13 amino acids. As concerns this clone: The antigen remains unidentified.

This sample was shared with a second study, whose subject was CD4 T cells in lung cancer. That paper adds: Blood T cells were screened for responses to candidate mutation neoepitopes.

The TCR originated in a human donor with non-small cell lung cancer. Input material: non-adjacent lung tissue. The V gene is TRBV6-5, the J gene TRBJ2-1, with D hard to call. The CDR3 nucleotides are TGTGCCAGCAGTTACCTGAAAAACAATGAGCAGTTCTTC. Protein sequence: CASSYLKNNEQFF.